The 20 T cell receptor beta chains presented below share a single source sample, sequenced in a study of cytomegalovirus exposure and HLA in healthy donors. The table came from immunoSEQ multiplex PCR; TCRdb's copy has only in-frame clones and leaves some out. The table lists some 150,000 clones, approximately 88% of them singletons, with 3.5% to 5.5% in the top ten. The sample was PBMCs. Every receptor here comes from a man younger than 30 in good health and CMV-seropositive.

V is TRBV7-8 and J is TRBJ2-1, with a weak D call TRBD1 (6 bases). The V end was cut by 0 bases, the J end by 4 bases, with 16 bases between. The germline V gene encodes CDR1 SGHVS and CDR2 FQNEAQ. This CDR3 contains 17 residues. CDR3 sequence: CASSLAPGTSSYNEQFF. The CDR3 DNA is TGTGCCAGCAGCTTAGCGCCTGGGACATCTTCTTACAATGAGCAGTTCTTC.

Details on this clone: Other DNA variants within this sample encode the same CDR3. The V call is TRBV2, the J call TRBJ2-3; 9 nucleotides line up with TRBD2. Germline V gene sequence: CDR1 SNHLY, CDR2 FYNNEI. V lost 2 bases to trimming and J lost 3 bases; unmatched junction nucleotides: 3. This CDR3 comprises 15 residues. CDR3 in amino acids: CASSELAGSTDTQYF. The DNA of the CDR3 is TGTGCCAGCAGTGAACTAGCGGGGAGTACAGATACGCAGTATTTT.

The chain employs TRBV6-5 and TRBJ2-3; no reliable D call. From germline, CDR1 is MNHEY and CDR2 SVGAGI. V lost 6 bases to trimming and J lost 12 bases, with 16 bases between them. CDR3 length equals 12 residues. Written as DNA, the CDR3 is TGTGCCAGCAGGTCCCCGAGCCAACCACAGTATTTT. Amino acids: CASRSPSQPQYF.

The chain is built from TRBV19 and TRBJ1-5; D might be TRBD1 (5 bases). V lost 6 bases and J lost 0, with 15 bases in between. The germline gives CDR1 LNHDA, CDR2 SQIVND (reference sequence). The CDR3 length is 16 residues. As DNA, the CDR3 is TGTGCCAGTAGGGGGGGAGCGGGATATAGCAATCAGCCCCAGCATTTT. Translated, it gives CASRGGAGYSNQPQHF.

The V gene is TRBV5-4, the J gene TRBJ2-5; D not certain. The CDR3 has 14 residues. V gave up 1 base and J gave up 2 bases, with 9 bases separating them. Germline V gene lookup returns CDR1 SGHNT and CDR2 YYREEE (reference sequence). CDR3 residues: CASSLISGQETQYF. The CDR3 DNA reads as TGTGCCAGCAGCTTGATTTCCGGGCAAGAGACCCAGTACTTC.

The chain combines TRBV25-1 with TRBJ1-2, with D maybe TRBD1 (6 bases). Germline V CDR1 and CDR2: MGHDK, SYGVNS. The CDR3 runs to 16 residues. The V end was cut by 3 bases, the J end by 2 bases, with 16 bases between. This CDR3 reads CASSDRKQGQNYGYTF. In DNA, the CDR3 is TGTGCCAGCAGTGATAGAAAACAGGGTCAGAACTATGGCTACACCTTC.

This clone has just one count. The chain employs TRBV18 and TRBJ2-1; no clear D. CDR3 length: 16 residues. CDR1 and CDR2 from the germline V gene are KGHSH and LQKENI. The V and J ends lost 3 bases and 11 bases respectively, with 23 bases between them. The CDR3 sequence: CASSPKPEANGYKQFF. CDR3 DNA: TGTGCCAGCTCACCCAAACCCGAGGCTAACGGGTATAAGCAGTTCTTC.

DNA for the CDR3: TGTGCCAGCAGTTACCCTGGACAGCTCGGCTACACCTTC. It specifies CASSYPGQLGYTF. The chain couples TRBV6-5 to TRBJ1-2; D is possibly TRBD1 (6 bases). The CDR3 loop spans 13 amino acids. The germline V gene encodes CDR1 MNHEY and CDR2 SVGAGI. Trimming took off 2 bases at V and 8 bases at J, with 12 bases between the two ends.

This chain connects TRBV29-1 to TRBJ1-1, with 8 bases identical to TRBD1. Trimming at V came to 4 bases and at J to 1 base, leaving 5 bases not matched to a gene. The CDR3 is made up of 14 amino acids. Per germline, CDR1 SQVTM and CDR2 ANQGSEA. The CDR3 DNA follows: TGCAGCGTTGGAAACAGGGGGGCGAACACTGAAGCTTTCTTT. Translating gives CSVGNRGANTEAFF.

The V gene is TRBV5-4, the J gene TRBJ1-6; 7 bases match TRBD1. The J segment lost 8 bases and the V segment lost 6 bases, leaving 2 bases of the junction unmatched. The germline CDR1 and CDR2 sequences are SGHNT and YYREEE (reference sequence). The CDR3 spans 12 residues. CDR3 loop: CASNRGDSPLHF. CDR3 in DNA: TGTGCCAGCAACAGGGGAGATTCACCCCTCCACTTT.

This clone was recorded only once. The CDR3 reads CASSPGLTGELFF. CDR3 bases: TGTGCCAGCTCACCAGGCCTCACCGGGGAGCTGTTTTTT. The chain employs TRBV18 and TRBJ2-2; D ambiguous. The CDR3 spans 13 residues. The V end lost 2 bases, the J end lost 4 bases, and 5 bases lay between the germline ends. CDR1 is KGHSH and CDR2 is LQKENI in the germline V gene.

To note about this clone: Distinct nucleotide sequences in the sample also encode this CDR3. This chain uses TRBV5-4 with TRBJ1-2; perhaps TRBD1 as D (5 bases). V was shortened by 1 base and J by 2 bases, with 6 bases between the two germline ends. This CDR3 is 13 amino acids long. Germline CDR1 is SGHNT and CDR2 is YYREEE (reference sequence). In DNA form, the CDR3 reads TGTGCCAGCAGCTTGAGGGGAAACTATGGCTACACCTTC. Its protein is CASSLRGNYGYTF.

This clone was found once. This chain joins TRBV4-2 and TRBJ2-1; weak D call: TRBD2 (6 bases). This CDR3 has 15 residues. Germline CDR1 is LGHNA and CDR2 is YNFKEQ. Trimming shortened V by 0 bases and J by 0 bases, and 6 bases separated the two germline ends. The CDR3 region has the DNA TGTGCCAGCAGCCAAGAGGGGGGCTCCTACAATGAGCAGTTCTTC. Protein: CASSQEGGSYNEQFF.

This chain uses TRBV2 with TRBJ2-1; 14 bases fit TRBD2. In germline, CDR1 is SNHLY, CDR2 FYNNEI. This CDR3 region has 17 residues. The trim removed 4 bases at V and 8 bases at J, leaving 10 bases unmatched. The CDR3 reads CASSVPGLAGVEDEQFF. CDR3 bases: TGTGCCAGCAGTGTCCCGGGACTAGCGGGAGTAGAGGATGAGCAGTTCTTC.

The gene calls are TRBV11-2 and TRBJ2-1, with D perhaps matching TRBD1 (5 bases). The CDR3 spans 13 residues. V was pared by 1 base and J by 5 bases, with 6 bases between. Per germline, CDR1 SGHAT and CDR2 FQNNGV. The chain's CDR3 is CASSLGQHNEQFF. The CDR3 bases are TGTGCCAGCAGCTTAGGACAGCACAATGAGCAGTTCTTC.

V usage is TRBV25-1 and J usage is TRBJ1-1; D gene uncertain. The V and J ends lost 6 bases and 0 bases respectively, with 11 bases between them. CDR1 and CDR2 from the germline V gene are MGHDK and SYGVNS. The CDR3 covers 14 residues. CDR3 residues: CASSQERLNTEAFF. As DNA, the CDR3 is TGTGCCAGCAGCCAGGAACGGCTGAACACTGAAGCTTTCTTT.

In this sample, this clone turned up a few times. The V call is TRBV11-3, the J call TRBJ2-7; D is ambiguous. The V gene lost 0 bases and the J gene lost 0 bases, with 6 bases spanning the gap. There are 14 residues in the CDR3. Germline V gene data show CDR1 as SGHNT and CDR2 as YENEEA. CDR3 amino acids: CASSLDSSSYEQYF. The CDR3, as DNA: TGTGCCAGCAGCTTAGACAGTTCCTCCTACGAGCAGTACTTC.

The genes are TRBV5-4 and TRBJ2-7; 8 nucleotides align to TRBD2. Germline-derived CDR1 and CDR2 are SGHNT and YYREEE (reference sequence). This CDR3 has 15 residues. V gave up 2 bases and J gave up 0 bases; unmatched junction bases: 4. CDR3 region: CASSLQRGSSYEQYF. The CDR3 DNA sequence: TGTGCCAGCAGCTTACAGCGGGGGAGCTCCTACGAGCAGTACTTC.

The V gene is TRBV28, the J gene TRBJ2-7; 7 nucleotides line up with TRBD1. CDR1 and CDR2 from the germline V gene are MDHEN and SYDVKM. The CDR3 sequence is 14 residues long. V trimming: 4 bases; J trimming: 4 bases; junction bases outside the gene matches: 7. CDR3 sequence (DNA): TGTGCCAGCAGTTCCCCGGGACAGCGATACGAGCAGTACTTC. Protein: CASSSPGQRYEQYF.

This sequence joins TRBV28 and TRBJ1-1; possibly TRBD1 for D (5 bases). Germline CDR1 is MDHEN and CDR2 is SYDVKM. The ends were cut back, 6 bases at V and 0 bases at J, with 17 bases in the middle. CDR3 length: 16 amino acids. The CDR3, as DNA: TGTGCCAGCAGCCCCCATGGGGCGGGGCTGAACACTGAAGCTTTCTTT. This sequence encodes CASSPHGAGLNTEAFF.